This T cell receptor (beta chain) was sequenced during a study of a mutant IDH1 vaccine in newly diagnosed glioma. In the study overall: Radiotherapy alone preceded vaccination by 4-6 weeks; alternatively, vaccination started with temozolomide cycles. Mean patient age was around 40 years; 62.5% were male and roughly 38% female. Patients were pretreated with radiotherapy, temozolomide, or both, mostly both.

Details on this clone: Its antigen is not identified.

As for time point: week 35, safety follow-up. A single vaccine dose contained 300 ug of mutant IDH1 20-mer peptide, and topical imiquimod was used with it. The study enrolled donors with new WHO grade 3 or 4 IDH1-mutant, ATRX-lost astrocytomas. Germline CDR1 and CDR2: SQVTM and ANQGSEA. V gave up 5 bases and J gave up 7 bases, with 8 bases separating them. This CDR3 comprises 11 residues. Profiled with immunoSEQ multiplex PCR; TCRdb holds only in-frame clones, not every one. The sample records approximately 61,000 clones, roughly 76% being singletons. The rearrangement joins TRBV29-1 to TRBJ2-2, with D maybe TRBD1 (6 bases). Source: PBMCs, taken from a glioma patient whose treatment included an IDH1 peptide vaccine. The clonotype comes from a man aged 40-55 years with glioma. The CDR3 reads CSVQGYGELFF. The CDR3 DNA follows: TGCAGCGTTCAGGGGTACGGGGAGCTGTTTTTT.